Shown below are 5 T cell receptor beta chains from a single sample sequenced in a study of shared clonotypes between healthy human individuals. Method: immunoSEQ multiplex PCR; TCRdb's copy keeps in-frame clones and lacks some. The table lists approximately 2.1 million clones, just over 90% of them singletons. The sequencing input was naive CD4+ T cells from PBMCs. Subset reported: CD45RA+ positively selected. The receptors come from a young man in good health. Some clones in this sample may be carry-over from other donors' samples.

This clone was observed a single time. V and J are TRBV2 and TRBJ2-7; 12 bases are shared with TRBD1. With V trimmed by 11 bases and J by 6 bases, 8 bases remained unmatched. Germline CDR1 reads SNHLY; CDR2 reads FYNNEI. This CDR3 contains 13 residues. The chain's CDR3 is CAGGQGAHSEQYF. The CDR3 bases are TGTGCCGGGGGACAGGGGGCGCATAGCGAGCAGTACTTC.

In its sample, this clone was seen once. The sample holds other DNA sequences that translate to the same CDR3. The chain couples TRBV7-2 to TRBJ1-1; no firm D call. CDR3 length: 13 residues. V was trimmed by 3 bases and J by 0 bases, leaving 5 bases between them. CDR1 is SGHTA, CDR2 FQGNSA, per germline. This CDR3 reads CASSFRLNTEAFF. CDR3 sequence (DNA): TGTGCCAGCAGCTTCAGGTTGAACACTGAAGCTTTCTTT. The full variable domain, in which reference TRBV7-2 and TRBJ1-1 provide the parts outside the CDR3, is GAGVSQSPSNKVTEKGKDVELRCDPISGHTALYWYRQSLGQGLEFLIYFQGNSAPDKSGLPSDRFSAERTGGSVSTLTIQRTQQEDSAVYLCASSFRLNTEAFFGQGTRLTVV.

V is TRBV7-6 and J is TRBJ2-7, with 10 bases that match TRBD2. Germline CDR1 SGHVS, CDR2 FNYEAQ. Trimming at V came to 5 bases and at J to 0 bases, leaving 4 bases not matched to a gene. CDR3 length: 15 amino acids. CDR3 in amino acids: CASSRGTSDSYEQYF. The CDR3 coding sequence is TGTGCCAGCAGCCGGGGGACTAGCGACTCCTACGAGCAGTACTTC.

This chain links TRBV18 with TRBJ1-2; D is uncertain. The CDR3 is made up of 13 amino acids. Germline V lookup: CDR1 KGHSH, CDR2 LQKENI. V lost 0 bases, J lost 8 bases, and 10 bases lay in between. The CDR3 DNA sequence: TGTGCCAGCTCACCACCGTCAAAAGGAGGCTACACCTTC. Its protein is CASSPPSKGGYTF.

CDR3 coding DNA: TGTGCCAGCAGCTTAGGCCGTTTGGGGGTCACAGATACGCAGTATTTT. Its protein product is CASSLGRLGVTDTQYF. The chain has TRBV11-2 and TRBJ2-3, with D possibly called TRBD1 or TRBD2 (5 bases each). The V end was cut by 1 base, the J end by 2 bases, with 13 bases between. Germline loops: CDR1 SGHAT, CDR2 FQNNGV. The CDR3 consists of 16 residues.